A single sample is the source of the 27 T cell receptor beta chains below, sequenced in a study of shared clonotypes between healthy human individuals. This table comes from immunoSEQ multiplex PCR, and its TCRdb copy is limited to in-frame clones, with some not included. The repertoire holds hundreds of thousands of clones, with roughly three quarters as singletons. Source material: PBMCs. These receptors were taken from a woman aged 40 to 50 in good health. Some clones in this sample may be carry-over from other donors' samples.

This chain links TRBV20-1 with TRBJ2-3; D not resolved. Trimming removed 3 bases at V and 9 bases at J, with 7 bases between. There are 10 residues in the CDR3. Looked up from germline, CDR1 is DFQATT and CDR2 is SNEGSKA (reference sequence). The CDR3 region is CSASVETQYF. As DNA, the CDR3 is TGCAGTGCTAGTGTAGAGACGCAGTATTTT.

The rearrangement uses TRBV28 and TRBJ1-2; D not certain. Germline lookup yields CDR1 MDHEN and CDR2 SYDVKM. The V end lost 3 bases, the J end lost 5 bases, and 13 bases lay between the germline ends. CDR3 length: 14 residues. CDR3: CASSLPHTTYGYTF. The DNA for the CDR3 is TGTGCCAGCAGTTTGCCACACACAACATATGGCTACACCTTC.

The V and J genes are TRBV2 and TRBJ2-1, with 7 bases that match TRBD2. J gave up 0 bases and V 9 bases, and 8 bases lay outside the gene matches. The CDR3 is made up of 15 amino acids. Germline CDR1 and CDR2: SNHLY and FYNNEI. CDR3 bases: TGTGCCAGTCTTATGCGGGGGAGCTCCTACAATGAGCAGTTCTTC. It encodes CASLMRGSSYNEQFF.

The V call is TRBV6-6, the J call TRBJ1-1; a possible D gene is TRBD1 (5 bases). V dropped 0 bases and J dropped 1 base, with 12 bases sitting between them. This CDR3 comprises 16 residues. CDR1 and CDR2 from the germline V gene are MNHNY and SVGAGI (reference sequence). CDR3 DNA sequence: TGTGCCAGCAGTTACTCGATCTCCACAGGGAACACTGAAGCTTTCTTT. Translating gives CASSYSISTGNTEAFF.

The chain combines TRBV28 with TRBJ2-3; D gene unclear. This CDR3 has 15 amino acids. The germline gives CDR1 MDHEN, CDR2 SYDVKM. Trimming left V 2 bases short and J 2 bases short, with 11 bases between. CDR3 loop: CASSLARPFTDTQYF. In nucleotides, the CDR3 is TGTGCCAGCAGTTTAGCTAGGCCGTTCACAGATACGCAGTATTTT. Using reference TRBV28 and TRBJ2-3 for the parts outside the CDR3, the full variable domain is DVKVTQSSRYLVKRTGEKVFLECVQDMDHENMFWYRQDPGLGLRLIYFSYDVKMKEKGDIPEGYSVSREKKERFSLILESASTNQTSMYLCASSLARPFTDTQYFGPGTRLTVL.

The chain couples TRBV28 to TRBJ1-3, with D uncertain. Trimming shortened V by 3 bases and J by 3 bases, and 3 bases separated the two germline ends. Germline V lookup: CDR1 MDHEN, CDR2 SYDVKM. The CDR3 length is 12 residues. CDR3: CASSFRGNTIYF. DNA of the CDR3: TGTGCCAGCAGTTTCCGTGGAAACACCATATATTTT.

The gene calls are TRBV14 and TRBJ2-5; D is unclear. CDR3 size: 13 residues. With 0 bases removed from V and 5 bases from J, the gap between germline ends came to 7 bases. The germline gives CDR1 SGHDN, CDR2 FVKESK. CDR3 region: CASSQELVETQYF. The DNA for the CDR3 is TGTGCCAGCAGCCAAGAGCTCGTTGAGACCCAGTACTTC.

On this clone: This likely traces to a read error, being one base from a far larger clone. CDR3: CASSPTTKYERYF. The CDR3 bases are TGTGCCAGCTCACCGACAACTAAGTACGAGCGGTACTTC. V usage is TRBV18 and J usage is TRBJ2-7; D unresolved. This CDR3 spans 13 amino acids. Germline values: CDR1 KGHSH, CDR2 LQKENI. Based on the CDR3 plus reference TRBV18 and TRBJ2-7, the full variable domain is NAGVMQNPRHLVRRRGQEARLRCSPMKGHSHVYWYRQLPEEGLKFMVYLQKENIIDESGMPKERFSAEFPKEGPSILRIQQVVRGDSAAYFCASSPTTKYERYFGPGTRLTVT.

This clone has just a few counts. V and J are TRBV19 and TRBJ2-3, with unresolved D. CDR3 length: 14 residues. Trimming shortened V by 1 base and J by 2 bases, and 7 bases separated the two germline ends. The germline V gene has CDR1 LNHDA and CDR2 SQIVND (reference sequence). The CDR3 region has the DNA TGTGCCAGTAGTATAGGAGCCGCCACAGATACGCAGTATTTT. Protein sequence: CASSIGAATDTQYF.

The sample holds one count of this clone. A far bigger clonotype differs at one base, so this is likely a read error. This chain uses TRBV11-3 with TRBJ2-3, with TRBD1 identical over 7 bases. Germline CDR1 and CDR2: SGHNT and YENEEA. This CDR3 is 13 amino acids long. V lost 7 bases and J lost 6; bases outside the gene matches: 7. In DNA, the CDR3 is TGTGCCAGCAACCCCACAGGGGTGGATACGCAGTATTTT. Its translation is CASNPTGVDTQYF.

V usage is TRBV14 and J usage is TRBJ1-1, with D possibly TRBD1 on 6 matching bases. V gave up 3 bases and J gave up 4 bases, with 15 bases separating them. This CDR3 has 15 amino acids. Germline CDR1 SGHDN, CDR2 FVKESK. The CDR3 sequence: CASSQGGADSTEAFF. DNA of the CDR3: TGTGCCAGCAGCCAGGGGGGGGCGGACAGCACTGAAGCTTTCTTT.

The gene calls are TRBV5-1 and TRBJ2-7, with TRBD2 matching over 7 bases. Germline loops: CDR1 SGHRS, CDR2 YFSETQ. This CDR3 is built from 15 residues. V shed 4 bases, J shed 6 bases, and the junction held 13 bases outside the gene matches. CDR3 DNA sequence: TGCGCCAGCAGCCCGGATGGCGGGAGAGCCCCCGAGCAGTACTTC. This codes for CASSPDGGRAPEQYF.

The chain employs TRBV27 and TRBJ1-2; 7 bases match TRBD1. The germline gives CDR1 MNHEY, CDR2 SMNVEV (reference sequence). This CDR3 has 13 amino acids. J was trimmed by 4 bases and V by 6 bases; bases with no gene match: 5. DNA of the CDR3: TGTGCCAGCAGCCGACAGGGAGTCTATGGCTACACCTTC. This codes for CASSRQGVYGYTF.

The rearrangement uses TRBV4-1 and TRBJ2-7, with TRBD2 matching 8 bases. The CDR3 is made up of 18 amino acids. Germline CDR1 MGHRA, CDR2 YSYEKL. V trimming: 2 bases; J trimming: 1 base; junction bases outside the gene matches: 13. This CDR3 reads CASSQRSGGAGVSYEQYF. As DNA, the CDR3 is TGCGCCAGCAGCCAAAGGTCCGGAGGAGCGGGAGTGTCCTACGAGCAGTACTTC.

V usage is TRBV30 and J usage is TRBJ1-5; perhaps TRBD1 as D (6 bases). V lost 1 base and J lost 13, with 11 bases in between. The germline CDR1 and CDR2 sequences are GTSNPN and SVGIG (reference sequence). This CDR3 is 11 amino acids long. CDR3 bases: TGTGCCTGGAGTGAGGCAGGGGTACAGCATTTT. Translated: CAWSEAGVQHF.

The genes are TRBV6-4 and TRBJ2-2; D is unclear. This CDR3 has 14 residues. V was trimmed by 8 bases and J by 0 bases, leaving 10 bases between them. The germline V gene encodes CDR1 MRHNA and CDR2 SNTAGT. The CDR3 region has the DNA TGTGCCAGCTATCTTACTGCGAACACCGGGGAGCTGTTTTTT. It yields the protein CASYLTANTGELFF.

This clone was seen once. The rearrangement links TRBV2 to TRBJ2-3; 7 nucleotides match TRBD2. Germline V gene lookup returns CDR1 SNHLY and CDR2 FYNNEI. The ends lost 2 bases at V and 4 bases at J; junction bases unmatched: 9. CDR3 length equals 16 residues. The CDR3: CASSERLAVSADTQYF. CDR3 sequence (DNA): TGTGCCAGCAGTGAACGGCTAGCGGTTAGCGCAGATACGCAGTATTTT.

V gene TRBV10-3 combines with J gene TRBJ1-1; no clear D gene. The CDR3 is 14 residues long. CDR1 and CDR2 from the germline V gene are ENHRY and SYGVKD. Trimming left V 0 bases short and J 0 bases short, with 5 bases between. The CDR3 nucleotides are TGTGCCATCAGTGAGTCGAGGGTGAACACTGAAGCTTTCTTT. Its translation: CAISESRVNTEAFF.

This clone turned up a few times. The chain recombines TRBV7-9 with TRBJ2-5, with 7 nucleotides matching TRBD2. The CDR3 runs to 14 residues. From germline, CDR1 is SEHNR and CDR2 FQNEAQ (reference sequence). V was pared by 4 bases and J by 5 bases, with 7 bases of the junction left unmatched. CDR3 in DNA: TGTGCCAGCAGCTCGTCGGGAGCGGGGGAGACCCAGTACTTC. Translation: CASSSSGAGETQYF.

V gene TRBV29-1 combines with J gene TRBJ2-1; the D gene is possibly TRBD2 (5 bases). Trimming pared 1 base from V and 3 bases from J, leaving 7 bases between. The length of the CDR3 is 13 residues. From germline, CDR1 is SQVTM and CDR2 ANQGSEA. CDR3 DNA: TGCAGCGTTGAAGTCGGGATCTACAATGAGCAGTTCTTC. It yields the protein CSVEVGIYNEQFF.

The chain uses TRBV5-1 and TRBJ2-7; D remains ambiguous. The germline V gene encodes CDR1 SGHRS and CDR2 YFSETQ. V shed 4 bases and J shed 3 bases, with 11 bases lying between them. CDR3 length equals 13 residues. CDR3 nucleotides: TGCGCCAGCAGCCCGGACGGTTTCTACGAGCAGTACTTC. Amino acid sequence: CASSPDGFYEQYF. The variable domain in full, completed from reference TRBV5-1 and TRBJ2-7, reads KAGVTQTPRYLIKTRGQQVTLSCSPISGHRSVSWYQQTPGQGLQFLFEYFSETQRNKGNFPGRFSGRQFSNSRSEMNVSTLELGDSALYLCASSPDGFYEQYFGPGTRLTVT.

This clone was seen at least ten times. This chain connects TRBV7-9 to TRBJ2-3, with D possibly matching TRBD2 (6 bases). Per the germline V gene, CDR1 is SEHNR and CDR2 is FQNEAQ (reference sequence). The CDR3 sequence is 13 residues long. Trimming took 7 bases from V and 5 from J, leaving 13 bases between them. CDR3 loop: CASTSGGIDTQYF. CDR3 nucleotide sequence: TGTGCCAGCACCTCTGGGGGGATAGATACGCAGTATTTT. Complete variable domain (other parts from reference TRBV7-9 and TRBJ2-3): DTGVSQNPRHKITKRGQNVTFRCDPISEHNRLYWYRQTLGQGPEFLTYFQNEAQLEKSRLLSDRFSAERPKGSFSTLEIQRTEQGDSAMYLCASTSGGIDTQYFGPGTRLTVL.

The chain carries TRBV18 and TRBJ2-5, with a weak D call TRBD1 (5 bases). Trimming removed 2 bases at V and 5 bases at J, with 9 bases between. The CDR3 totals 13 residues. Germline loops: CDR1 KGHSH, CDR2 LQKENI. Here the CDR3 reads CASSPGAGETQYF. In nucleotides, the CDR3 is TGTGCCAGCTCACCAGGGGCCGGGGAGACCCAGTACTTC.

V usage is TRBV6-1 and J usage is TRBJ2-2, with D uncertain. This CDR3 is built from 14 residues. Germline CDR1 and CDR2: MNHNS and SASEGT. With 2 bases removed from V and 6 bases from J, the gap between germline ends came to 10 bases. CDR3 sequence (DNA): TGTGCCAGCAGTGAAATGAAGGGTCCCGGGGAGCTGTTTTTT. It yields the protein CASSEMKGPGELFF.

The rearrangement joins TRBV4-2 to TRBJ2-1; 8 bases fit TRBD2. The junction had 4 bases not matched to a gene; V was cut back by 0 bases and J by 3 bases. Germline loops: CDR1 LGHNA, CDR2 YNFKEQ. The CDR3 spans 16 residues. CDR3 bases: TGTGCCAGCAGCCAAGATAGGGGACTAGTCTACAATGAGCAGTTCTTC. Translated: CASSQDRGLVYNEQFF.

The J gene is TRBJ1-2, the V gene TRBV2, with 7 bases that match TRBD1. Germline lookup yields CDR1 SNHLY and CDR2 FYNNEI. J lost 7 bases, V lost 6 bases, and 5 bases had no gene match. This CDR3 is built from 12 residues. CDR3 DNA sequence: TGTGCCAGCAGGAGACAGGGTCCTGGCTACACCTTC. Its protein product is CASRRQGPGYTF.

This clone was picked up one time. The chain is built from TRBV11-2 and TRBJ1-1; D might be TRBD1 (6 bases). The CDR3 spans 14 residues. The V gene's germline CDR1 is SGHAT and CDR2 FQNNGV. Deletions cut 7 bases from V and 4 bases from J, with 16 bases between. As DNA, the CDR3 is TGTGCCAGCACAACTAGAGAGGGGGGCACTGAAGCTTTCTTT. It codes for CASTTREGGTEAFF.